This T cell receptor beta chain was retrieved from a study of blood T cells in healthy people across ages. Overall study: In model experiments, template switching was able to capture about one barcoded beta molecule for every two T cells that were present. Notes on the study in general: There was a strong correlation between TCR beta diversity and naive T cell percentage. Donors of long life had a larger count of naive CD4+ cells and greater diversity than aged donors.

Ranging in age from about 6 to 95, the donors were healthy Caucasian individuals from Russia. The authors ran a second PCR of roughly 6 to 12 cycles using a sample-barcoded 5' primer and a J-beta primer mix. TCRdb itself ran the 5' RACE reads through MiXCR, one entry per CDR3 protein. The sample contains about 1.5 million distinct CDR3 sequences, approximately 42% of which appear only once. In its sample, this clonotype was seen a few times. Its antigen is unidentified. Looked up from germline, CDR1 is MNHEY and CDR2 is SVGEGT. This CDR3 comprises 14 residues. Trimming shortened V by 5 bases and J by 4 bases, and 11 bases separated the two germline ends.

The receptor was derived from a woman under 30 in good health. The chain carries TRBV6-2 or TRBV6-3 and TRBJ1-4, with D perhaps TRBD1 (5 bases). Material for sequencing was blood. The CDR3 DNA sequence: TGTGCCAGCAGTCCGGGGCTCTTTAATGAAAAACTGTTTTTT. Protein product: CASSPGLFNEKLFF.